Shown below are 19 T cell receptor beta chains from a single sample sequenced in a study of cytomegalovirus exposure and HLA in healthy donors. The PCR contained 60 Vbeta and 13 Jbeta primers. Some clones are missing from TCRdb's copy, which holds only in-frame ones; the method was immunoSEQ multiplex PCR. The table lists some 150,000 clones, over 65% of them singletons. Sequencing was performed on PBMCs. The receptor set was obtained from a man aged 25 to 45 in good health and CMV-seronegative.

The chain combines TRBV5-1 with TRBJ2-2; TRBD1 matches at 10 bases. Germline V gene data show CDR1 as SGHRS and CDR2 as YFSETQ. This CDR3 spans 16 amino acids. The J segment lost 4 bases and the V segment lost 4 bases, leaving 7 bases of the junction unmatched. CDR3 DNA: TGCGCCAGCAGCCCTAGACAGGGGGCGGTCACCGGGGAGCTGTTTTTT. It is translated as CASSPRQGAVTGELFF.

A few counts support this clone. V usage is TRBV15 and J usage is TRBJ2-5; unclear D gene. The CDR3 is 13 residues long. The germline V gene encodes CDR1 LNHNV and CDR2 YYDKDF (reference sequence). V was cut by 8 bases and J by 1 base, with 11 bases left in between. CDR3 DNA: TGTGCCACCGCTGCTAACCTCCAAGAGACCCAGTACTTC. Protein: CATAANLQETQYF.

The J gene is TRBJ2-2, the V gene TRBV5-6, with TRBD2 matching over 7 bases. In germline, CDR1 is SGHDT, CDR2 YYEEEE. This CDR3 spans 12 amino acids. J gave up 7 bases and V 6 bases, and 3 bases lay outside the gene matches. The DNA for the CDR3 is TGTGCCAGCAACGAGCGGGGCGGGGAGCTGTTTTTT. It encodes CASNERGGELFF.

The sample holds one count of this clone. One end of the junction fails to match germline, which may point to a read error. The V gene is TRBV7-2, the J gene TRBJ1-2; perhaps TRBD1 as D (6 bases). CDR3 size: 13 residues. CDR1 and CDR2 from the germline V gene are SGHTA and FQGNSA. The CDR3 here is CASSLDRQYGYPF. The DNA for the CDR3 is TGTGCCAGCAGCTTGGACAGACAGTATGGCTACCCCTTC.

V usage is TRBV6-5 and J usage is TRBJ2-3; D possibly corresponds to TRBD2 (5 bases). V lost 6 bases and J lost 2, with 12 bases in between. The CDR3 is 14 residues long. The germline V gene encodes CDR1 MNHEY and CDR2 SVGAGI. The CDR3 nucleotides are TGTGCCAGCAGCCCGGGATTGTACACAGATACGCAGTATTTT. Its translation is CASSPGLYTDTQYF.

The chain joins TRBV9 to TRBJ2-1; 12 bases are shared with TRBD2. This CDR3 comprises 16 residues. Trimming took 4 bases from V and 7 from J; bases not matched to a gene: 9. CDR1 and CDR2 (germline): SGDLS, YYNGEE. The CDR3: CASSTFLAGGRNEQFF. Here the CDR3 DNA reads TGTGCCAGCAGCACTTTCCTAGCGGGGGGGAGAAATGAGCAGTTCTTC.

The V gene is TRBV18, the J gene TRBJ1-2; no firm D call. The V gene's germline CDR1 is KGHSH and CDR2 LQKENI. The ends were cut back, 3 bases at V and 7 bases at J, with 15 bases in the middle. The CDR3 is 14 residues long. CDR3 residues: CASSPGRRGPGYTF. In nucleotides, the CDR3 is TGTGCCAGCTCACCCGGCCGACGAGGGCCTGGCTACACCTTC.

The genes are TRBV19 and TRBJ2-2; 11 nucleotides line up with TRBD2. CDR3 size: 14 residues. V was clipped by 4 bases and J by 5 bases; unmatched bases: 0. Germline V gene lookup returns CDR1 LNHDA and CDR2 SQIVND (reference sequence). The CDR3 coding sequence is TGTGCCAGTAGTACTAGCGGGGGGACCGGGGAGCTGTTTTTT. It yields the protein CASSTSGGTGELFF.

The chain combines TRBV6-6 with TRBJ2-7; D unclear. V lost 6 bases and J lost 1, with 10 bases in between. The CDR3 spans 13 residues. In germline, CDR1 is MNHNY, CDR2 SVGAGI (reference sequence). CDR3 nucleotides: TGTGCCAGCAGCCCCGGGTCTTCCTACGAGCAGTACTTC. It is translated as CASSPGSSYEQYF.

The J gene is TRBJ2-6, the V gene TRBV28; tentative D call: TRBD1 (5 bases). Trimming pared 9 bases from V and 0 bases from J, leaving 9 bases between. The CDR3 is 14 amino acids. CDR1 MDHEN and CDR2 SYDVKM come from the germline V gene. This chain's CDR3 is CASRDSSGANVLTF. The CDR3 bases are TGTGCCAGTCGAGACAGCTCTGGGGCCAACGTCCTGACTTTC.

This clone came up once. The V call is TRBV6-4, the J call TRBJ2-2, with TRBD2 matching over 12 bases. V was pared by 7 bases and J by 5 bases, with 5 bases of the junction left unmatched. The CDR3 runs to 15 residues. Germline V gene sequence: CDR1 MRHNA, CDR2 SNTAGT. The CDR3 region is CASTETSGGTGELFF. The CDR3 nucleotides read TGTGCCAGCACCGAGACTAGCGGGGGAACCGGGGAGCTGTTTTTT.

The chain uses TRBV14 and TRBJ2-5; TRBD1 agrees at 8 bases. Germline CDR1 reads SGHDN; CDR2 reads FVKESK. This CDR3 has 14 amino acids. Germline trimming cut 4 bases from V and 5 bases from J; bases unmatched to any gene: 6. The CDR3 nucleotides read TGTGCCAGCAGCCCTCGGACAGGGCGGGAGACCCAGTACTTC. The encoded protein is CASSPRTGRETQYF.

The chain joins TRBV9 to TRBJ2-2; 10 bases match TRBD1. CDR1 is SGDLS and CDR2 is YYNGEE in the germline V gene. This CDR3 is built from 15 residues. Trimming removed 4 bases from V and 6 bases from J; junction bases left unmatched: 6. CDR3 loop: CASSLATGGSGELFF. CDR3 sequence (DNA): TGTGCCAGCAGCCTGGCGACAGGGGGCTCCGGGGAGCTGTTTTTT.

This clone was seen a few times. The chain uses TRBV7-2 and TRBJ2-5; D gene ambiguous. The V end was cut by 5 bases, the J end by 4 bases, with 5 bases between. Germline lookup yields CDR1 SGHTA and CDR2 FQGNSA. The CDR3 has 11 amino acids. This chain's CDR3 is CASSPGETQYF. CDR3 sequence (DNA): TGTGCCAGCAGCCCCGGAGAGACCCAGTACTTC.

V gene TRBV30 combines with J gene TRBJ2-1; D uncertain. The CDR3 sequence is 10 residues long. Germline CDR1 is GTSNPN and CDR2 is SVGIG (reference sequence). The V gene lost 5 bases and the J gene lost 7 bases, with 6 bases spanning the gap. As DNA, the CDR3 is TGTGCCTGGGCCGGGAATGAGCAGTTCTTC. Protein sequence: CAWAGNEQFF.

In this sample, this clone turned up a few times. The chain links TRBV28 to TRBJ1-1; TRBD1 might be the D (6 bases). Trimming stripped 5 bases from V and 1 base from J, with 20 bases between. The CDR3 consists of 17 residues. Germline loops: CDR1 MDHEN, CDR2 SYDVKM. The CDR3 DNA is TGTGCCAGCAGTCCCCTAACTCCGGGACACCGGAACACTGAAGCTTTCTTT. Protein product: CASSPLTPGHRNTEAFF.

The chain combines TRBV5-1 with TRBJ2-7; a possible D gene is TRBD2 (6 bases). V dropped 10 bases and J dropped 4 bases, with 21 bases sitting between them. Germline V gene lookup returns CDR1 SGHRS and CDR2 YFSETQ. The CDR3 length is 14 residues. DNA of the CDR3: TGCGCCTCATCTCTTGGAGACGGAGGGTACGAGCAGTACTTC. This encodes CASSLGDGGYEQYF.

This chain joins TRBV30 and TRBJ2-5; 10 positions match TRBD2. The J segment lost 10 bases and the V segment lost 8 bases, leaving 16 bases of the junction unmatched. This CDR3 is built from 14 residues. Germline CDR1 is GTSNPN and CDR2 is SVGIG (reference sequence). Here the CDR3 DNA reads TGTGCCGGATCTAGCGGGGGTTCCCCTATGGGCCAGTACTTC. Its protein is CAGSSGGSPMGQYF.

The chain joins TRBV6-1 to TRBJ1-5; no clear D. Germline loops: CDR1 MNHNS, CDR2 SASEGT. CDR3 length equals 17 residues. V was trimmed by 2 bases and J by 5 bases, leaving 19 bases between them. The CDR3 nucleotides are TGTGCCAGCAGTGAATCGGCTGTGGTATCGAGGGATCAGCCCCAGCATTTT. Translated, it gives CASSESAVVSRDQPQHF.